The clone carrying this T cell receptor (beta chain) was seen more than once but under ten times. Its antigen is still unknown. Time point described: patch test 1, 2 weeks after DPC sensitization. The treatment is: therapeutic diphenylcyclopropenone sensitization with weekly scalp DPC. This CDR3 is 15 amino acids long. Germline CDR1 SGHTA, CDR2 FQGNSA. V was clipped by 3 bases and J by 8 bases, with 19 bases between them. The sample is drawn from a study of human T cells and chemical hapten exposure. Across the whole study: Throughout the approximately 24-week study, diphenylcyclopropenone was applied weekly to the patients' scalps. Enrolled patients were predominantly female and had alopecia areata, totalis or universalis.

General observations from the study: The number of TCRs above 1 in 1000 frequency did not change after DPC sensitization. A positive correlation with patch test score was found for PT1 expanded TCR counts.

One entry per CDR3 protein results from TCRdb running MiXCR on the RACE reads. This sample has roughly 100,000 distinct CDR3 sequences, with approximately 9.9% found just once. The source is a woman aged 40 to 50 with alopecia areata. Some clones in this sample may be carry-over from other donors' samples. V gene TRBV7-2 combines with J gene TRBJ1-2; a possible D gene is TRBD1 (5 bases). The sample in question was whole blood, obtained in connection with sensitization to the hapten diphenylcyclopropenone (DPC). The CDR3 reads CASSLGRTTSRGYTF. In DNA, the CDR3 is TGTGCCAGCAGCTTGGGGCGCACCACAAGTAGGGGCTACACCTTC.